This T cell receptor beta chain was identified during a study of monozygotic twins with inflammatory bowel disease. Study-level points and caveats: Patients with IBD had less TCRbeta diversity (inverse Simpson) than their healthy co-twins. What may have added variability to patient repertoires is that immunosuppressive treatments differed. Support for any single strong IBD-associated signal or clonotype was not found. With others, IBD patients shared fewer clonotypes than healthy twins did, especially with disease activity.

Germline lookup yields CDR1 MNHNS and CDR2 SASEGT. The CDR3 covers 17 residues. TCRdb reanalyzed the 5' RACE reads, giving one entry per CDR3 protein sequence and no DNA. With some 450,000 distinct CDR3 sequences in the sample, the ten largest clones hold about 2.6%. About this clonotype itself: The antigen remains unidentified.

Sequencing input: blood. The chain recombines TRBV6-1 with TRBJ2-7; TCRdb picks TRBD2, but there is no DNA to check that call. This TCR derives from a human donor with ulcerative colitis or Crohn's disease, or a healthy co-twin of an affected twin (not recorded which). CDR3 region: CASSEPRTSGIPHEQYF.